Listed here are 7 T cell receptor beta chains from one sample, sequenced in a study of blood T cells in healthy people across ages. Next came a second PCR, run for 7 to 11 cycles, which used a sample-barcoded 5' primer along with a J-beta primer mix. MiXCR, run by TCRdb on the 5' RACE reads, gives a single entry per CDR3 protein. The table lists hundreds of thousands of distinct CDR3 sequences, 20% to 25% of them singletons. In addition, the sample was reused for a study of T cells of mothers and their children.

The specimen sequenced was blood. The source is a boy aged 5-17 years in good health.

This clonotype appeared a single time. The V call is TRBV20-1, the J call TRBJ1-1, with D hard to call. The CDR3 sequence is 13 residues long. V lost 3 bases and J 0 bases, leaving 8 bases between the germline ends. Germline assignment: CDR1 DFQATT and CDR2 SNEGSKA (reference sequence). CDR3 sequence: CSASDELNTEAFF. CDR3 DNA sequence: TGCAGTGCTAGTGACGAACTGAACACTGAAGCTTTCTTT.

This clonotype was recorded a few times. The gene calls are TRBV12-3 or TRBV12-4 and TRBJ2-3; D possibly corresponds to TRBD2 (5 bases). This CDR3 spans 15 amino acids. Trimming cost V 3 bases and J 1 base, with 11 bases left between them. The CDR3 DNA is TGTGCCAGCAGTTTGGCGCGGCGGGGCACAGATACGCAGTATTTT. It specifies CASSLARRGTDTQYF.

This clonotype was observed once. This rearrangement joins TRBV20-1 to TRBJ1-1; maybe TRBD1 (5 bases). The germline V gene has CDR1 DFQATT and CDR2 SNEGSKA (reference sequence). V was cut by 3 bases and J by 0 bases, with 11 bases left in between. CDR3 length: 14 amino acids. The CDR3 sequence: CSASGPTVNTEAFF. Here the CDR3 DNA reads TGCAGTGCTAGTGGGCCGACAGTGAACACTGAAGCTTTCTTT.

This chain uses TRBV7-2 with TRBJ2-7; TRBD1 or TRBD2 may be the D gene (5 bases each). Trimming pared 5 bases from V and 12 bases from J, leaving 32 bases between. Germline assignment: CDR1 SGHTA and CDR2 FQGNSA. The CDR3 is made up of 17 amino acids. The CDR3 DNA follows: TGTGCCAGCAGCCACACGCTTTTATCCGGGACCCACTCAAGTAGGTACTTC. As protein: CASSHTLLSGTHSSRYF.

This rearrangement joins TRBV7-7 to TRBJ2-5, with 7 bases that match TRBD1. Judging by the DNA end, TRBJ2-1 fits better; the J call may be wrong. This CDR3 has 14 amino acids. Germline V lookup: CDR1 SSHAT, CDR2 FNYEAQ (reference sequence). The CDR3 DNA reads TGTGCCAGCAGCCCACTTACGACAGGGAATGAGCAGTTCTTC. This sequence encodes CASSPLTTGNEQFF.

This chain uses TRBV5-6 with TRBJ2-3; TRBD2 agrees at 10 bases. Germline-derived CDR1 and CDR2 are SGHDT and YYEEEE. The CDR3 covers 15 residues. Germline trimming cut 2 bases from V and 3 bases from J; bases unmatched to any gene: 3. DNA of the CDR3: TGTGCCAGCAGCTTAGGAGCGGGAGGGACAGATACGCAGTATTTT. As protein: CASSLGAGGTDTQYF.

The chain's CDR3 is CASSQEVGDRVNEQFF. CDR3 DNA sequence: TGCGCCAGCAGCCAAGAAGTCGGAGACAGGGTCAATGAGCAGTTCTTC. V usage is TRBV4-1 and J usage is TRBJ2-1, with 7 bases fitting TRBD1. CDR3 length: 16 amino acids. Trimming at V came to 0 bases and at J to 6 bases, leaving 8 bases not matched to a gene. Germline CDR1 MGHRA, CDR2 YSYEKL.